This TCR beta chain was observed in a study of cytomegalovirus exposure and HLA in healthy donors. Study context: Assignment to the Caucasian-associated ancestry cluster applied to more than 75% of the approximately 360 genotyped donors.

Study-level results: The study listed some 160 cytomegalovirus-associated TCR beta chains. An analysis that came later showed most CMV-associated TCR beta chains appearing HLA-restricted. Specificity for CMV antigens was confirmed in vitro for a few of the CMV-associated chains.

Germline-derived CDR1 and CDR2 are SEHNR and FQNEAQ (reference sequence). Trimming removed 5 bases at V and 8 bases at J, with 10 bases between. The CDR3 is made up of 13 amino acids. With respect to this clone: Its antigen is not identified.

PCR involved 60 Vbeta and 13 Jbeta primers. Clones were sequenced by immunoSEQ multiplex PCR, and TCRdb holds only the in-frame ones, with some missing. The repertoire holds about 170,000 clones, with roughly four fifths as singletons. Material for sequencing was PBMCs. The source of this sequence is a woman aged 30 to 39 in good health and CMV-seropositive. The J gene is TRBJ1-6, the V gene TRBV7-9; D uncertain. The CDR3 sequence: CASSPGSYSPLHF. CDR3 DNA: TGTGCCAGCAGCCCCGGTAGTTATTCACCCCTCCACTTT.